This note documents a single TCR beta chain sequence. Its antigen remains unknown. Vbeta (60) and Jbeta (13) primers were used in the PCR. Sequenced by immunoSEQ multiplex PCR; TCRdb stores in-frame clones only, minus some. Of around 80,000 clones in the sample, approximately 65% were seen once. From germline, CDR1 is MNHEY and CDR2 SVGAGI. This CDR3 contains 16 residues. Between the trimmed V and J ends, which lost 2 bases and 7 bases, there was a span of 18 bases. The sample is drawn from a study of cytomegalovirus exposure and HLA in healthy donors. Broader study findings: Both high specificity and high sensitivity reportedly marked the classifier's diagnosis of cytomegalovirus status. Links to common viral pathogens appeared, in a later analysis, for several of the most significant clusters. It was 150 to 200 TCR beta chains that were listed as cytomegalovirus-associated.

Sequencing input: PBMCs. This receptor was obtained from a male donor in good health and CMV-seropositive. The V gene is TRBV6-5, the J gene TRBJ2-1; the D gene is possibly TRBD1 (5 bases). The CDR3 DNA is TGTGCCAGCAGTTACGGGCTGGGGCAGGGCTATAATGAGCAGTTCTTC. Amino acid sequence: CASSYGLGQGYNEQFF.